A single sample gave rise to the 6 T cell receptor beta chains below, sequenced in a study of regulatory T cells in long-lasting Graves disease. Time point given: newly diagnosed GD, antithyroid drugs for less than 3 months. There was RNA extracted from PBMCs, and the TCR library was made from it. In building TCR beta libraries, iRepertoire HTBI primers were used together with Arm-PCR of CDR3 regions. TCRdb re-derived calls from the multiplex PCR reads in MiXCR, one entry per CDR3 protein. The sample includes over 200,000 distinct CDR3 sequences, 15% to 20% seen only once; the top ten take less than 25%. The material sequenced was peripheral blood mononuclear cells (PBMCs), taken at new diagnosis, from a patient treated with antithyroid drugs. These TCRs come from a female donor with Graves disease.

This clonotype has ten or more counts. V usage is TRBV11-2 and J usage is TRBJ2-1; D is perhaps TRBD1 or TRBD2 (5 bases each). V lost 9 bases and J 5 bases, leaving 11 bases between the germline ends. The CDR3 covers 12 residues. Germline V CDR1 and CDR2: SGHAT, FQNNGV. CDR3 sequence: CASKLGDNEQFF. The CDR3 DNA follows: TGTGCCAGTAAACTAGGGGACAATGAGCAGTTCTTC.

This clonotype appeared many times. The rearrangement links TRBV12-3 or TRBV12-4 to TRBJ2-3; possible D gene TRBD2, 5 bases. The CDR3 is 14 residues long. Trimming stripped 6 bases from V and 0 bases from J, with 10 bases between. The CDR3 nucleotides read TGTGCCAGCAGCCCTTGGACTAGCACAGATACGCAGTATTTT. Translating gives CASSPWTSTDTQYF.

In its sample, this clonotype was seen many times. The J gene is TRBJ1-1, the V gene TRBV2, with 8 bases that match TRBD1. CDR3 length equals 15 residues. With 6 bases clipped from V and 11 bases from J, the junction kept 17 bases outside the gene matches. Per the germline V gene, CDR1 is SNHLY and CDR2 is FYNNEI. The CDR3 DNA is TGTGCCAGCAGGAAGGGACAGGAGGATCTCGGGGGGGCTTTCTTT. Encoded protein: CASRKGQEDLGGAFF.

Written as DNA, the CDR3 is TGTGCCAGCAGCCAAGATGGGGGTCGCAGTGGGGCCAACGTCCTGACTTTC. Translating it yields CASSQDGGRSGANVLTF. The chain employs TRBV4-2 and TRBJ2-6; D tentatively fits TRBD1 or TRBD2 (5 bases each). Trimming removed 0 bases from V and 3 bases from J, with 12 bases in between. Germline V lookup: CDR1 LGHNA, CDR2 YNFKEQ. The CDR3 totals 17 residues.

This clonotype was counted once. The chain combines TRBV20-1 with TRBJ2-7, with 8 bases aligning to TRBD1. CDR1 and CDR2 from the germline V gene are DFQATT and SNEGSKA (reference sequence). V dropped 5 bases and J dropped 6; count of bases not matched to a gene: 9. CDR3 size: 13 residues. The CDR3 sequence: CSAGGQGGTEQYF. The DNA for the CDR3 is TGCAGTGCTGGAGGACAGGGCGGAACCGAGCAGTACTTC.

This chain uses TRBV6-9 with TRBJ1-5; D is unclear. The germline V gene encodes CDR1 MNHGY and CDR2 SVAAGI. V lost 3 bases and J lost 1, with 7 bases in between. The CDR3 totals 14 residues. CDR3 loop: CASSYAASNQPQHF. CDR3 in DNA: TGTGCCAGCAGTTACGCCGCGAGCAATCAGCCCCAGCATTTT.